This TCR beta chain was identified in a study of beta chain features in type 1 diabetes. Study-level information: Age, gender and cell yields were similar between patients and healthy donors.

The germline CDR1 and CDR2 sequences are MNHNY and SVGAGI (reference sequence). The CDR3 has 13 amino acids. The V and J ends lost 6 bases and 2 bases, in that order; junction bases with no gene match: 4. All of the isolated RNA was reverse transcribed, so expressed TCRB transcripts were sequenced. The repertoire was sequenced with immunoSEQ multiplex PCR; TCRdb's copy has only in-frame clones and lacks some. The sample has fewer than 900,000 clones; roughly a sixth are singletons. General observations from the study: Any HLA effect on TCRB rearrangement was left unresolved by small sub-analyses. In comparison with healthy donors, patients had naive, central memory and Treg TCRB repertoires that appeared more similar. Patients and controls would be equally affected if PCR favored shorter templates.

Concerning this clone: Its cognate antigen is unknown.

Sequencing used naive CD4+ T cells from blood. This clonotype originated in a woman aged 18-30 years in good health. V and J are TRBV6-6 and TRBJ2-7, with TRBD1 matching 7 bases. CDR3 bases: TGTGCCAGCAGCTTGGACAGGCCCTACGAGCAGTACTTC. The encoded protein is CASSLDRPYEQYF.